This is a list of T cell receptor beta chains from one sample in a study of OX40 agonist ivuxolimab in advanced cancers. Generated by immunoSEQ multiplex PCR, the TCRdb table keeps only in-frame clones and is missing some. The table shows fewer than 85,000 clones, with 88% occurring only once. Sequenced material: CD4+ or CD8+ T cells sorted from blood, taken in a trial of the OX40 agonist ivuxolimab. These receptors all come from an adult with an advanced solid tumor such as melanoma, head and neck, liver or kidney cancer. The CDR3 runs from the conserved cysteine through the conserved F or W. D genes are given only for firm matches. The size entry is marked missing in some rows and otherwise reads once, few, many or a size class.

abundance	v_gene	j_gene	d_gene	CDR3aa	CDR3nt
-	TRBV14	TRBJ2-7	TRBD2	CASSQFEAGGYEQYF	TGTGCCAGCAGCCAATTTGAGGCCGGGGGGTACGAGCAGTACTTC
-	TRBV9	TRBJ2-5	TRBD2	CASSVTSGVQETQYF	TGTGCCAGCAGCGTCACTAGCGGGGTCCAAGAGACCCAGTACTTC
-	TRBV21-1	TRBJ2-1	-	CASSTRPLAGGSDEQFF	TGTGCCAGCAGCACCCGCCCCCTAGCGGGGGGGTCTGATGAGCAGTTCTTC
once	TRBV11-2	TRBJ2-1	TRBD2	CASSLAGAGGHNEQFF	TGTGCCAGCAGCTTAGCGGGCGCGGGGGGGCATAATGAGCAGTTCTTC
-	TRBV5-6	TRBJ1-5	-	CASSLRGIGQPQHF	TGTGCCAGCAGCTTGAGAGGGATCGGTCAGCCCCAGCATTTT
once	TRBV2	TRBJ2-2	TRBD1	CASSGYRGLTGELFF	TGTGCCAGCAGTGGATACAGGGGGCTCACCGGGGAGCTGTTTTTT
-	TRBV4-1	TRBJ2-5	TRBD1	CASSPGDSQETQYF	TGCGCCAGCAGCCCAGGGGACAGCCAAGAGACCCAGTACTTC
-	TRBV6-6	TRBJ1-2	-	CASSYSGVRGYTF	TGTGCCAGCAGTTACTCGGGAGTCCGCGGCTACACCTTC
-	TRBV5-1	TRBJ2-7	TRBD1	CASSLSQGVYEQYF	TGCGCCAGCAGCTTGAGTCAGGGGGTCTACGAGCAGTACTTC
once	TRBV4-1	TRBJ1-3	-	CASSQMLEKGKGNTIYF	TGCGCCAGCAGCCAGATGTTGGAGAAGGGTAAAGGAAACACCATATATTTT
-	TRBV7-2	TRBJ2-4	-	CASSPKRSAAKNIQYF	TGTGCCAGCAGCCCGAAGAGATCCGCAGCCAAAAACATTCAGTACTTC
-	TRBV18	TRBJ1-2	TRBD1	CASSTRQGHGYTF	TGTGCCAGCTCCACCAGACAGGGCCATGGCTACACCTTC
-	TRBV7-2	TRBJ2-2	TRBD1	CASSFSGTVNTGELFF	TGTGCCAGCAGTTTCTCCGGGACAGTGAACACCGGGGAGCTGTTTTTT
-	TRBV2	TRBJ1-1	TRBD1	CASRGTGESTEAFF	TGTGCCAGCAGGGGAACAGGGGAAAGCACTGAAGCTTTCTTT
-	TRBV19	TRBJ1-1	TRBD1	CASSFGQENTEAFF	TGTGCCAGTAGTTTTGGACAGGAGAACACTGAAGCTTTCTTT
-	TRBV11-3	TRBJ1-1	-	CASSHAQGSQRVGTEAFF	TGTGCCAGCAGCCACGCCCAAGGCAGTCAAAGGGTAGGCACTGAAGCTTTCTTT
few	TRBV19	TRBJ2-2	-	CASSPGGHTGELFF	TGTGCCAGTAGCCCCGGGGGCCACACCGGGGAGCTGTTTTTT
-	TRBV18	TRBJ1-3	-	CASSPQQERNTIYF	TGTGCCAGCTCCCCGCAACAGGAGCGAAACACCATATATTTT
-	TRBV2	TRBJ1-1	-	CASSGRRGGTEAFF	TGTGCCAGCAGTGGCCGCAGGGGAGGTACTGAAGCTTTCTTT